One and the same sample provided the 32 T cell receptor beta chains below, sequenced in a study of T-cell reconstitution after alpha-beta-depleted transplantation in children. The TCRbeta library was prepared with unique molecular identifiers. TCRdb fed the PCR reads into MiXCR, producing one record per CDR3 protein. The sample has about 240,000 distinct CDR3 sequences, more than 10% seen once; the top ten hold 2% to 3%. The sequencing used PBMCs from the stem cell graft donor, collected from the stem cell graft. These receptors all stem from a human donor who donated a stem cell graft to a child with acute lymphoblastic leukemia.

This clonotype was detected ten times or more. The genes are TRBV6-2 or TRBV6-3 and TRBJ2-3, with D maybe TRBD1 (6 bases). The V end lost 4 bases, the J end lost 0 bases, and 11 bases lay between the germline ends. The CDR3 sequence is 15 residues long. Germline CDR1 is MNHEY and CDR2 is SVGEGT. The CDR3 nucleotides read TGTGCCAGCAGTTTCCGGGACATTAGCACAGATACGCAGTATTTT. Protein: CASSFRDISTDTQYF.

This clonotype was seen repeatedly, ten times or more. V is TRBV6-5 and J is TRBJ1-5, with D possibly TRBD1 on 6 matching bases. The CDR3 covers 17 residues. Deletions cut 7 bases from V and 6 bases from J, with 25 bases between. CDR1 is MNHEY and CDR2 is SVGAGI in the germline V gene. CDR3 in DNA: TGTGCCAGCAACCTAGAGGGGGGGTCAGGGCTACGTCAGCCCCAGCATTTT. Its translation is CASNLEGGSGLRQPQHF.

The table lists this clonotype with many counts. The chain recombines TRBV5-1 with TRBJ2-1; D is perhaps TRBD2 (6 bases). V shed 1 base and J shed 0 bases, with 8 bases lying between them. This CDR3 comprises 15 residues. Germline V gene data show CDR1 as SGHRS and CDR2 as YFSETQ. In nucleotides, the CDR3 is TGCGCCAGCAGCTTGTACGGGGGCTCCTACAATGAGCAGTTCTTC. This encodes CASSLYGGSYNEQFF. The entire variable domain, with the rest obtained from reference TRBV5-1 and TRBJ2-1, is as follows: KAGVTQTPRYLIKTRGQQVTLSCSPISGHRSVSWYQQTPGQGLQFLFEYFSETQRNKGNFPGRFSGRQFSNSRSEMNVSTLELGDSALYLCASSLYGGSYNEQFFGPGTRLTVL.

This clonotype was recorded at least ten times. CDR3 amino acids: CSARDASANTGELFF. CDR3 DNA sequence: TGCAGTGCTAGAGATGCCAGCGCGAACACCGGGGAGCTGTTTTTT. The V call is TRBV20-1, the J call TRBJ2-2; no firm D call. Deletions cut 0 bases from V and 0 bases from J, with 8 bases between. The CDR3 is 15 residues long. Germline CDR1 and CDR2: DFQATT and SNEGSKA (reference sequence).

CDR3 region: CASSPKLKGSYEQYF. The CDR3, as DNA: TGTGCCAGCTCACCCAAATTAAAGGGATCCTACGAGCAGTACTTC. This chain connects TRBV18 to TRBJ2-7; D gene uncertain. The CDR3 loop spans 15 amino acids. Germline assignment: CDR1 KGHSH and CDR2 LQKENI. Trimming took 3 bases from V and 1 from J, leaving 13 bases between them.

This clonotype has a count of ten or more. V and J are TRBV7-9 and TRBJ2-3; 11 bases agree with TRBD2. CDR1 SEHNR and CDR2 FQNEAQ come from the germline V gene (reference sequence). The J segment lost 1 base and the V segment lost 7 bases, leaving 7 bases of the junction unmatched. This CDR3 is 16 amino acids long. The CDR3 DNA is TGTGCCAGCACGGCTAGCGGGGGGCGTCGCACAGATACGCAGTATTTT. Translated: CASTASGGRRTDTQYF.

This clonotype was seen ten or more times. The chain links TRBV18 to TRBJ2-5; D ambiguous. Germline-derived CDR1 and CDR2 are KGHSH and LQKENI. This CDR3 spans 15 amino acids. Deletions cut 2 bases from V and 1 base from J, with 11 bases between. CDR3 bases: TGTGCCAGCTCACCAACGGCAGGACCCCAAGAGACCCAGTACTTC. Translated, it gives CASSPTAGPQETQYF.

In this sample, this clonotype turned up many times. The chain joins TRBV14 to TRBJ2-1, with D possibly matching TRBD1 (6 bases). V lost 4 bases and J 7 bases, leaving 17 bases between the germline ends. Per germline, CDR1 SGHDN and CDR2 FVKESK. This CDR3 spans 15 amino acids. CDR3 region: CASSPLRGAPNEQFF. The CDR3 region has the DNA TGTGCCAGCAGCCCGCTCAGGGGCGCTCCGAATGAGCAGTTCTTC.

This clonotype appeared many times. J is TRBJ2-1 and V is TRBV20-1; TRBD1 matches 8 bases. CDR3 length: 14 amino acids. CDR1 and CDR2 from the germline V gene are DFQATT and SNEGSKA (reference sequence). V was clipped by 7 bases and J by 6 bases; unmatched bases: 11. CDR3 protein: CSVLYRGIFNEQFF. As DNA, the CDR3 is TGCAGTGTGCTTTACAGGGGGATTTTCAATGAGCAGTTCTTC.

In its sample, this clonotype was seen many times. This chain joins TRBV18 and TRBJ2-1, with D hard to call. Trimming pared 2 bases from V and 5 bases from J, leaving 10 bases between. Germline CDR1 and CDR2: KGHSH and LQKENI. The CDR3 covers 14 residues. CDR3 DNA sequence: TGTGCCAGCTCACCAAGTGACGCAGACAATGAGCAGTTCTTC. Its protein is CASSPSDADNEQFF.

This clonotype has at least ten counts. This sequence joins TRBV24-1 and TRBJ2-1, with D unresolved. This CDR3 spans 12 amino acids. Germline CDR1 is KGHDR and CDR2 is SFDVKD. V gave up 4 bases and J gave up 5 bases, with 5 bases separating them. In nucleotides, the CDR3 is TGTGCCACCAGTGAAATTGACAATGAGCAGTTCTTC. Protein: CATSEIDNEQFF.

This clonotype was picked up many times. J is TRBJ1-1 and V is TRBV29-1, with TRBD1 matching over 7 bases. This CDR3 spans 11 amino acids. Germline CDR1 is SQVTM and CDR2 is ANQGSEA. V dropped 6 bases and J dropped 6; count of bases not matched to a gene: 4. This CDR3 reads CSVGGTAEAFF. The CDR3 DNA is TGCAGCGTCGGTGGGACAGCTGAAGCTTTCTTT. Variable domain in full (rest from reference TRBV29-1 and TRBJ1-1): SAVISQKPSRDICQRGTSLTIQCQVDSQVTMMFWYRQQPGQSLTLIATANQGSEATYESGFVIDKFPISRPNLTFSTLTVSNMSPEDSSIYLCSVGGTAEAFFGQGTRLTVV.

This clonotype was seen many times. The V and J genes are TRBV20-1 and TRBJ2-1; TRBD2 matches at 8 bases. The CDR3 contains 15 residues. With 0 bases clipped from V and 0 bases from J, the junction kept 1 base outside the gene matches. From germline, CDR1 is DFQATT and CDR2 SNEGSKA (reference sequence). The CDR3 region is CSARDGTSSYNEQFF. The CDR3 DNA reads as TGCAGTGCTAGAGATGGGACTAGCTCCTACAATGAGCAGTTCTTC.

This clonotype was counted many times. The rearrangement uses TRBV6-1 and TRBJ1-6, with 10 positions matching TRBD1. Germline V gives CDR1 MNHNS, CDR2 SASEGT. Trimming removed 6 bases from V and 7 bases from J; junction bases left unmatched: 3. The CDR3 is made up of 14 amino acids. CDR3 bases: TGTGCCAGCAGCCGGGGACAGGGGAATTCACCCCTCCACTTT. Its protein product is CASSRGQGNSPLHF.

This clonotype has only one observation. This may stem from a read error, because a much larger clone lies one nucleotide away. The chain has TRBV28 and TRBJ2-1, with unresolved D. Trimming stripped 3 bases from V and 9 bases from J, with 9 bases between. The CDR3 sequence is 12 residues long. Per germline, CDR1 MDHEN and CDR2 SYDVKM. CDR3 nucleotides: TGTGCCAGCAGTTTTGATGTCCGTGAGCAGTTCTTC. Translated: CASSFDVREQFF.

This clonotype has at least ten counts. The rearrangement links TRBV7-2 to TRBJ2-1; D call uncertain. The CDR3 runs 13 residues. The germline V and J ends were trimmed by 2 bases and 8 bases, with 10 bases remaining between them. Per the germline V gene, CDR1 is SGHTA and CDR2 is FQGNSA. Written as DNA, the CDR3 is TGTGCCAGCAGCTTAACAAGGTTGGATGAGCAGTTCTTC. It is translated as CASSLTRLDEQFF.

In this sample, this clonotype turned up many times. The V and J genes are TRBV6-1 and TRBJ1-5; D remains unclear. Germline CDR1 MNHNS, CDR2 SASEGT. Trimming pared 3 bases from V and 7 bases from J, leaving 4 bases between. There are 11 residues in the CDR3. CDR3 nucleotide sequence: TGTGCCAGCAGTGACTTGCAGCCCCAGCATTTT. This gives the protein CASSDLQPQHF.

The V gene is TRBV20-1, the J gene TRBJ2-1, with a tentative D call TRBD2 (6 bases). CDR1 is DFQATT and CDR2 is SNEGSKA in the germline V gene (reference sequence). The CDR3 spans 16 residues. Trimming cost V 4 bases and J 4 bases, with 20 bases left between them. CDR3 in DNA: TGCAGTGCTACTACAGAAAGGACTATCCAATACAATGAGCAGTTCTTC. Translated: CSATTERTIQYNEQFF.

V and J are TRBV4-1 and TRBJ2-7, with D uncertain. V lost 0 bases and J 7 bases, leaving 13 bases between the germline ends. Germline V gives CDR1 MGHRA, CDR2 YSYEKL. The CDR3 is 14 amino acids. In nucleotides, the CDR3 is TGCGCCAGCAGCCAAGATACCCGCCTTCGGGAGCAGTACTTC. Protein sequence: CASSQDTRLREQYF.

This clonotype has a handful of counts. The rearrangement joins TRBV19 to TRBJ1-2; D remains ambiguous. Trimming stripped 5 bases from V and 3 bases from J, with 4 bases between. CDR1 LNHDA and CDR2 SQIVND come from the germline V gene (reference sequence). There are 11 residues in the CDR3. The CDR3 DNA is TGTGCCAGTAGTCAGTACTATGGCTACACCTTC. Its translation: CASSQYYGYTF.

In its sample, this clonotype was seen a few times. V is TRBV18 and J is TRBJ1-2; the match to TRBD1 covers 8 bases. Germline CDR1 is KGHSH and CDR2 is LQKENI. The CDR3 is made up of 17 amino acids. Trimming removed 3 bases from V and 6 bases from J; junction bases left unmatched: 15. The CDR3, as DNA: TGTGCCAGCTCACCGCGCGGGGGGGCAGGGGGCCTCGATGGCTACACCTTC. It specifies CASSPRGGAGGLDGYTF.

This clonotype has at least ten counts. CDR3 loop: CASSLNFGQSNEQYF. The CDR3 region has the DNA TGTGCCAGCAGTTTGAACTTCGGACAGAGCAACGAGCAGTACTTC. The chain couples TRBV12-3 or TRBV12-4 to TRBJ2-7, with D possibly matching TRBD1 (6 bases). Trimming removed 3 bases from V and 5 bases from J, with 17 bases in between. CDR3 length equals 15 residues.

Regarding this clonotype: This sequence may be a read error, since a much larger clone differs from it by one base. The CDR3 loop reads CSVPTGTGTSGYDEQFF. CDR3 coding DNA: TGCAGCGTTCCCACCGGTACCGGGACTAGCGGATACGATGAGCAGTTCTTC. The chain links TRBV29-1 to TRBJ2-1; TRBD2 matches at 11 bases. V dropped 5 bases and J dropped 8; count of bases not matched to a gene: 17. The CDR3 extends over 17 amino acids. The germline V gene encodes CDR1 SQVTM and CDR2 ANQGSEA.

This clonotype came up many times. V is TRBV5-6 and J is TRBJ2-3; D perhaps matches TRBD2 (6 bases). The V gene's germline CDR1 is SGHDT and CDR2 YYEEEE. CDR3 length: 12 amino acids. V shed 3 bases and J shed 5 bases, with 7 bases lying between them. The CDR3 protein is CASSWGGDTQYF. In nucleotides, the CDR3 is TGTGCCAGCAGCTGGGGAGGAGATACGCAGTATTTT.

This clonotype was picked up many times. CDR3 sequence reads: CAISEGQGYYGYTF. CDR3 in DNA: TGTGCCATCAGTGAGGGCCAGGGCTACTATGGCTACACCTTC. The V gene is TRBV10-3, the J gene TRBJ1-2; the D gene is possibly TRBD1 (5 bases). The V gene's germline CDR1 is ENHRY and CDR2 SYGVKD. Between the trimmed V and J ends, which lost 2 bases and 3 bases, there was a span of 10 bases. CDR3 length: 14 residues.

There are a few counts of this clonotype. The chain recombines TRBV28 with TRBJ2-2; 8 bases align to TRBD1. Germline CDR1 is MDHEN and CDR2 is SYDVKM. The CDR3 consists of 16 residues. Unmatched junction bases numbered 10, after V lost 7 bases and J lost 3 bases. CDR3 in DNA: TGTGCCAGCACCTCCGACAGGGGAAGGGACACCGGGGAGCTGTTTTTT. This codes for CASTSDRGRDTGELFF.

As to this clonotype: A clone one base away is much larger, so this may be a read error. The gene calls are TRBV11-2 and TRBJ1-1, with unresolved D. The CDR3 consists of 15 residues. Germline values: CDR1 SGHAT, CDR2 FQNNGV. Here the CDR3 reads CARSLAEAMNTEAFF. Written as DNA, the CDR3 is TGTGCCAGGAGCTTAGCTGAGGCCATGAACACTGAAGCTTTCTTT.

V and J are TRBV20-1 and TRBJ2-1; D may be TRBD2 (6 bases). Trimming pared 0 bases from V and 2 bases from J, leaving 11 bases between. The CDR3 is 15 residues long. The V gene's germline CDR1 is DFQATT and CDR2 SNEGSKA (reference sequence). This chain's CDR3 is CSARDSGVPYNEQFF. In DNA form, the CDR3 reads TGCAGTGCTAGAGATTCGGGGGTGCCCTACAATGAGCAGTTCTTC.

V and J are TRBV18 and TRBJ1-3; TRBD1 is a possible D gene (5 bases). Deletions cut 0 bases from V and 4 bases from J, with 7 bases between. The germline gives CDR1 KGHSH, CDR2 LQKENI. The CDR3 is made up of 14 amino acids. The CDR3 bases are TGTGCCAGCTCACCACCAGGGGACGGAAACACCATATATTTT. It encodes CASSPPGDGNTIYF.

This clonotype has ten or more counts. V gene TRBV28 combines with J gene TRBJ2-7; 10 positions match TRBD1. Losses at the gene ends were 3 bases for V and 4 bases for J; bases not matched to a gene: 6. The length of the CDR3 is 15 residues. From germline, CDR1 is MDHEN and CDR2 SYDVKM. CDR3 amino acids: CASSFGDRGGYEQYF. The CDR3 bases are TGTGCCAGCAGTTTTGGGGACAGGGGAGGGTACGAGCAGTACTTC. Variable domain in full (rest from reference TRBV28 and TRBJ2-7): DVKVTQSSRYLVKRTGEKVFLECVQDMDHENMFWYRQDPGLGLRLIYFSYDVKMKEKGDIPEGYSVSREKKERFSLILESASTNQTSMYLCASSFGDRGGYEQYFGPGTRLTVT.

In this sample, this clonotype turned up many times. The chain carries TRBV12-3 or TRBV12-4 and TRBJ2-2; possibly TRBD2 for D (6 bases). The CDR3 runs 17 residues. The V and J ends lost 6 bases and 2 bases respectively, with 19 bases between them. CDR3 bases: TGTGCCAGCAGGGGGGTTGTTAGCGGATATAACACCGGGGAGCTGTTTTTT. Translating gives CASRGVVSGYNTGELFF.

At least ten counts were recorded for this clonotype. The gene calls are TRBV20-1 and TRBJ1-4; no reliable D call. The CDR3 length is 16 residues. The germline CDR1 and CDR2 sequences are DFQATT and SNEGSKA (reference sequence). The germline V and J ends were trimmed by 5 bases and 0 bases, with 16 bases remaining between them. The CDR3 DNA follows: TGCAGTGCTGGAAGGTTGACGGATGCAACTAATGAAAAACTGTTTTTT. It translates to CSAGRLTDATNEKLFF.